This entry is about one T cell receptor beta chain. Produced via immunoSEQ multiplex PCR; TCRdb's table is partial and in-frame only. The repertoire holds under 150,000 clones, with about 90% as singletons. The CDR3 sequence is 17 residues long. From germline, CDR1 is SEHNR and CDR2 FQNEAQ (reference sequence). V was shortened by 0 bases and J by 4 bases, with 19 bases between the two germline ends. The sample is drawn from a study of control samples from healthy donors and cancer patients. This rearrangement joins TRBV7-9 to TRBJ2-7; perhaps TRBD1 as D (6 bases). The sequence was obtained from a middle-aged man with head and neck cancer. Sequencing input: PBMCs. The CDR3 DNA reads as TGTGCCAGCAGCTTAGCGGGGACACCCCGAAAGGGATACGAGCAGTACTTC. Protein sequence: CASSLAGTPRKGYEQYF. The complete variable domain, with remaining parts taken from reference TRBV7-9 and TRBJ2-7, reads DTGVSQNPRHKITKRGQNVTFRCDPISEHNRLYWYRQTLGQGPEFLTYFQNEAQLEKSRLLSDRFSAERPKGSFSTLEIQRTEQGDSAMYLCASSLAGTPRKGYEQYFGPGTRLTVT.